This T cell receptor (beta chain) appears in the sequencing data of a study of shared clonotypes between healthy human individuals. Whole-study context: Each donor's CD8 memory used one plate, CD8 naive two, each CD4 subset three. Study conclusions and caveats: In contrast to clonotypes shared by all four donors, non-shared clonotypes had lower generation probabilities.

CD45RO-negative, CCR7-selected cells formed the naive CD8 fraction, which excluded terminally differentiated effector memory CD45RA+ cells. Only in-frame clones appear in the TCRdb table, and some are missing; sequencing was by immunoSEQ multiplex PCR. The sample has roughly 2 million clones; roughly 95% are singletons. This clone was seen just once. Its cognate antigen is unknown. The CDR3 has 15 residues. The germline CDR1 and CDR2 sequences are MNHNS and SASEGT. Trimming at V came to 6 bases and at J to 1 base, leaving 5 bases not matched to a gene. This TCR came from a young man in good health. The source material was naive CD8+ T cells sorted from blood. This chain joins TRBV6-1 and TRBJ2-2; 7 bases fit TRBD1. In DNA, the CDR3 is TGTGCCAGCAGAAGACAGGGAATGAACACCGGGGAGCTGTTTTTT. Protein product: CASRRQGMNTGELFF.